This is a list of T cell receptor beta chains from one sample in a study of neoadjuvant anti-PD-1 for oral cavity cancer. Method: immunoSEQ multiplex PCR; TCRdb's copy keeps in-frame clones and lacks some. The sample has roughly 13,000 clones; about two thirds are singletons. The sequenced sample was PBMCs, obtained before nivolumab (anti-PD-1) treatment. The receptors here all came from a person aged 35-79 years with oral cavity squamous cell carcinoma. Each CDR3 is given with its conserved first and last residue. The D gene is left open where the match is weak. The size entry is marked missing in some rows and otherwise reads once, few, many or a size class.

J gene,clone size,D gene,CDR3 length,V gene,CDR3 protein,CDR3 DNA
TRBJ1-5,.,.,14,TRBV19,CASRFGVGTQPQHF,TGTGCCAGTAGATTTGGGGTCGGGACCCAGCCCCAGCATTTT
TRBJ2-3,.,.,13,TRBV15,CATRNNRADTQYF,TGTGCCACCAGGAACAACAGGGCAGATACGCAGTATTTT
TRBJ2-3,.,.,13,TRBV6-1,CASSNSQPDTQYF,TGTGCCAGCAGTAACTCCCAGCCAGATACGCAGTATTTT
TRBJ2-1,.,TRBD1,15,TRBV10-1,CASSPDRGNYNEQFF,TGCGCCAGCAGTCCCGACAGGGGGAACTACAATGAGCAGTTCTTC
TRBJ1-2,.,TRBD1,13,TRBV7-9,CASSYQGAEGYTF,TGTGCCAGCAGCTATCAGGGGGCGGAAGGCTACACCTTC
TRBJ2-1,.,.,12,TRBV18,CASSPEGNEQFF,TGTGCCAGCTCACCTGAAGGGAATGAGCAGTTCTTC
TRBJ1-2,.,TRBD1,14,TRBV2,CASSDMNRGRGYTF,TGTGCCAGCAGTGACATGAACAGGGGTAGGGGCTACACCTTC
TRBJ2-2,.,.,15,TRBV6-5,CASFGMGVATGELFF,TGTGCCAGCTTTGGTATGGGGGTGGCCACCGGGGAGCTGTTTTTT
TRBJ2-1,.,.,17,TRBV19,CASSIDSGHLSYNEQFF,TGTGCCAGTAGTATAGATTCGGGACACCTCTCCTACAATGAGCAGTTCTTC
TRBJ1-3,few,TRBD1,16,TRBV5-4,CASSLDPTGAGNTIYF,TGTGCCAGCAGCTTGGATCCCACAGGGGCTGGAAACACCATATATTTT
TRBJ1-5,.,.,13,TRBV6-5,CASSLTWRQPQHF,TGTGCCAGCAGTCTTACATGGAGACAGCCCCAGCATTTT
TRBJ2-1,few,.,20,TRBV21-1,CASSKGEVSASGSSDNEQFF,TGTGCCAGCAGCAAAGGAGAAGTTTCGGCTAGCGGGAGTTCCGACAATGAGCAGTTCTTC
TRBJ1-1,few,.,12,TRBV5-4,CASSFHNTEAFF,TGTGCCAGCAGCTTTCATAATACTGAAGCTTTCTTT
TRBJ1-4,.,.,14,TRBV7-9,CASSLGGVDEKLFF,TGTGCCAGCAGCTTAGGAGGGGTTGACGAAAAACTGTTTTTT
TRBJ2-5,.,TRBD1,14,TRBV5-1,CASSPGTGIETQYF,TGCGCCAGCAGCCCGGGGACAGGGATTGAGACCCAGTACTTC
TRBJ2-7,.,.,13,TRBV18,CASSPGLYYEQYF,TGTGCCAGCTCGCCGGGACTCTACTACGAGCAGTACTTC
TRBJ1-5,few,.,12,TRBV7-9,CASSRTAQPQHF,TGTGCCAGCAGCAGGACAGCTCAGCCCCAGCATTTT
TRBJ1-1,medium-sized,TRBD1,16,TRBV7-9,CASSDRTGAQNTEAFF,TGTGCCAGCAGCGATCGGACAGGGGCGCAGAACACTGAAGCTTTCTTT
TRBJ2-1,medium-sized,TRBD2,13,TRBV19,CASRLAGSNEQFF,TGTGCCAGCCGACTAGCGGGATCTAATGAGCAGTTCTTC
TRBJ1-2,.,.,12,TRBV6-1,CASSEGGYGYTF,TGTGCCAGCAGTGAGGGGGGTTATGGCTACACCTTC
TRBJ2-7,.,.,17,TRBV27,CASRVKPGPTSFYEQYF,TGTGCCAGCAGAGTAAAGCCGGGTCCGACTAGTTTCTACGAGCAGTACTTC
TRBJ1-1,.,.,13,TRBV29-1,CSVRVQEGSEAFF,TGCAGCGTGAGGGTGCAGGAGGGCTCTGAAGCTTTCTTT
TRBJ1-4,.,.,16,TRBV9,CASSVSPGGTNEKLFF,TGTGCCAGCAGCGTCTCCCCGGGGGGAACTAATGAAAAACTGTTTTTT
TRBJ1-1,.,.,13,TRBV27,CASSLGVRAEAFF,TGTGCCAGCAGTTTGGGGGTCCGAGCTGAAGCTTTCTTT
TRBJ1-2,.,.,14,TRBV25-1,CASSEGGPVMSYTF,TGTGCCAGCAGTGAAGGAGGTCCCGTTATGAGCTACACCTTC
TRBJ2-1,.,TRBD1,14,TRBV7-2,CASSVGQGALGQFF,TGTGCCAGCAGCGTAGGACAGGGGGCTCTCGGGCAGTTCTTC
TRBJ1-5,.,TRBD1,15,TRBV9,CASSRTGSPNQPQHF,TGTGCCAGCAGCCGGACAGGGTCCCCCAATCAGCCCCAGCATTTT